Included here is one T cell receptor (beta chain) sequence, with context. Its antigen remains unknown. The data were obtained in a study of T-cell memory formation after mild COVID-19. Across the study: There were largely donor-specific TCR clusters.

TCR alpha and TCR beta cDNA libraries carrying sample barcodes and UMIs came from 5'RACE with constant-segment primers. Each CDR3 protein gets one entry after TCRdb re-called the 5' RACE reads with MiXCR. The sample has roughly 450,000 distinct CDR3 sequences; 15% to 20% are singletons. This CDR3 has 17 residues. With V trimmed by 4 bases and J by 0 bases, 3 bases remained unmatched. Germline values: CDR1 MNHEY, CDR2 SVGAGI. Overall study results and limits: Shrinking CD4+ clones resided mostly in CM and EM, and CD8+ ones in EMRA. Clones from the second wave (peaking day 37) had unconfirmed SARS-CoV-2 specificity.

The chain combines TRBV6-5 with TRBJ2-2, with 12 bases fitting TRBD2. The source material was PBMCs or a T cell subset sorted from them (not recorded which). This TCR was sampled from an adult woman who had mild COVID-19 (a few samples of this study predate the infection). Cell type and time point are not known. The CDR3 loop reads CASSSTSGGANTGELFF. CDR3 nucleotide sequence: TGTGCCAGCAGTTCGACTAGCGGGGGCGCGAACACCGGGGAGCTGTTTTTT.